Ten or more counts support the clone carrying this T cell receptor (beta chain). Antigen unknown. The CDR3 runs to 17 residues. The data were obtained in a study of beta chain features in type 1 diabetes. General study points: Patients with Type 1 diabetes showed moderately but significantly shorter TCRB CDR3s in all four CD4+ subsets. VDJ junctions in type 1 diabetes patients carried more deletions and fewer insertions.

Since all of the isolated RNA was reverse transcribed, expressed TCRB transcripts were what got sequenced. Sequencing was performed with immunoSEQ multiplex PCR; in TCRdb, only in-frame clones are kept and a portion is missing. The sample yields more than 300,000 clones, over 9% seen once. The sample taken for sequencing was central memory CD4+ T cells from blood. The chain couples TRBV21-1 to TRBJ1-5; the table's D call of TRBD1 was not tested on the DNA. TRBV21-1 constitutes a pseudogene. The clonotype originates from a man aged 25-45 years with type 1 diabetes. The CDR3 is CASLTQLGLLTDQPQHF. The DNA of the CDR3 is TGTGCCAGCCTAACCCAGCTGGGGCTGCTAACGGATCAGCCCCAGCATTTT.